The clone carrying this TCR beta chain was seen a single time. Assay used: immunoSEQ multiplex PCR; TCRdb lists only in-frame clones, some missing. The sample shows some 80,000 clones, 85% to 95% of them seen only once. The record originates from a study of OX40 agonist ivuxolimab in advanced cancers. The CDR3 contains 12 residues. CDR1 and CDR2 from the germline V gene are MNHEY and SVGAGI. Trimming shortened V by 6 bases and J by 5 bases, and 8 bases separated the two germline ends. Material: CD4+ or CD8+ T cells sorted from blood, obtained in a trial of the OX40 agonist ivuxolimab. This TCR was sampled from an adult with an advanced solid tumor such as melanoma, head and neck, liver or kidney cancer. V is TRBV6-5 and J is TRBJ1-5; D ambiguous. As DNA, the CDR3 is TGTGCCAGCAGGTCATTTGATCAGCCCCAGCATTTT. Its translation: CASRSFDQPQHF.